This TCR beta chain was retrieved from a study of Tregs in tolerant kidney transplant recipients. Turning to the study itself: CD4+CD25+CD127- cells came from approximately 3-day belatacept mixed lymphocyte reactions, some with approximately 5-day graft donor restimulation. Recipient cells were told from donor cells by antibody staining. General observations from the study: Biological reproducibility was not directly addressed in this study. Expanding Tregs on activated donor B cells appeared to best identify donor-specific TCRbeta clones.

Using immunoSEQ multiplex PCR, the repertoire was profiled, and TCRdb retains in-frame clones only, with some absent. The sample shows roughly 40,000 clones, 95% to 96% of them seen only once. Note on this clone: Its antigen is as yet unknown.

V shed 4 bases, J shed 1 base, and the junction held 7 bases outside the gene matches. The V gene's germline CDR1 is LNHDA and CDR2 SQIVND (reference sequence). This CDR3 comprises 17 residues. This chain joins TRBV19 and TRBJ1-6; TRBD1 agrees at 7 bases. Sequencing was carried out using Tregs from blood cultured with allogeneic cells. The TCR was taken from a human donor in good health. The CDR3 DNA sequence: TGTGCCAGTAGTAATAACAGGGGAGAGTCCTATAATTCACCCCTCCACTTT. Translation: CASSNNRGESYNSPLHF.